This record covers a single TCR beta chain. Only a few counts were recorded for this clonotype. This receptor's antigen is unknown. The sample holds no much larger clone one base away, and base qualities are not on file. Ficoll-Paque density gradient centrifugation was the method used to isolate PBMCs. Sequenced on an Illumina NovaSeq 6000. TCRalpha and TCRbeta cDNA libraries were constructed by 5'RACE with constant-segment primers, with sample barcodes and unique molecular identifiers being introduced. Trizol reagent was used to extract RNA from every sample. Amplification of the libraries took two PCR steps, and the second step added a second sample barcode plus Illumina TruSeq adapters. Libraries were sequenced on an Illumina NovaSeq with 2 x 150 bp paired-end reads. Turning to the authors' computational methods: The reads were demultiplexed and collapsed into UMI-guided consensus sequences using migec v1.2.7. Using mixcr v2.1.11, UMI consensuses were aligned to TRA and TRB V and J templates and then assembled into clonotypes. Clonotypes were classified as expanded or contracted when called significant by both edgeR and NoisET, with noise models trained on biological replicates. For edgeR calls, the cutoffs were a false discovery rate-adjusted p below 0.01 and a log2 fold-change threshold of 1. PCA with hierarchical clustering of max-normalized trajectories of the 1000 most abundant clonotypes was used as exploratory dynamics analysis. Each responding clone was given a CD4 or CD8 phenotype based on the CD4+ and CD8+ repertoires, which had been sequenced separately. TCRdb handled the public reads itself, with Q25 trimming in fastp and clone calling in MiXCR, and kept productive beta chains. Every distinct CDR3 protein forms one entry, paired with its most common genes and DNA. The V and J calls, along with clone size, are taken from TCRdb and not from the paper's own processing. The sample data list roughly 310,000 distinct CDR3 sequences, and approximately 15% of these were observed just once. The ten biggest clones cover approximately 20% of the sample.

The data were taken from a study of T-cell memory formation after mild COVID-19 (dated by TCRdb to the early 2020s). With regard to the full study: TCR sequence clusters from the two donors were found to be largely donor specific. T-cell clones expanding and contracting after mild COVID-19 in two donors were tracked by longitudinal TCRalpha and TCRbeta repertoire sequencing. The cohort comprised two young, previously healthy adult volunteers, one female and one male.

In the germline V gene, CDR1 corresponds to SQVTM and CDR2 to ANQGSEA. Including the terminal cysteine and phenylalanine, the CDR3 comprises 16 residues. Of the read, only the CDR3 DNA is kept; its 48 bases are in frame from base 1. Germline trimming: 5 bases from V, 6 bases from J; junction bases outside gene matches: 13. Here is what the overall study found, with its caveats: The detection of some responding clones in pre-infection memory suggests that pre-existing cross-reactive memory T cells joined the SARS-CoV-2 response. Only two mild cases were covered in the study, and larger cohorts including severe cases with pre-infection samples were considered necessary. Contracting CD4+ clones turned up mainly in the CM and EM memory subsets, whereas EMRA was where CD8+ clones were enriched. The second-wave clones that peaked on day 37 were not confirmed to be SARS-CoV-2 specific. Clones that contracted from day 15 to 85 showed balanced CD4/CD8 phenotypes, whereas a second wave of clones that expanded from day 15 to 37 leaned towards CD4+.

Material for sequencing was PBMCs or a T cell subset sorted from them (not recorded which). The sequence was obtained from a man between 18 and 29 years old who had mild COVID-19 (a few samples of this study predate the infection). The sample titles of this study are shuffled in the database, so cell type and time point are left out; the donor was told from shared clones. This chain is built from TRBV29-1 and TRBJ2-2, and TRBD2 aligns with 9 junction nucleotides. The encoded CDR3 is CSVRGLARVGSGELFF. The bases read TGCAGCGTTCGTGGACTAGCGCGAGTGGGTTCCGGGGAGCTGTTTTTT.